This TCR beta chain derives from a study of cytomegalovirus exposure and HLA in healthy donors. The V gene end was trimmed by 6 bases and the J gene end by 11 bases; junction bases not matched to a gene: 9. The CDR3 sequence is 12 residues long. Germline loops: CDR1 MNHNY, CDR2 SVGAGI (reference sequence). Libraries were prepared by immunoSEQ multiplex PCR; TCRdb keeps only in-frame clonotypes and omits some of them. Found here are roughly 270,000 clones, more than 75% of them singletons; the top ten hold approximately 0.9%. The specimen sequenced was PBMCs. The rearrangement links TRBV6-6 to TRBJ1-1; 7 nucleotides line up with TRBD1. This TCR derives from a woman aged 18-29 years in good health and CMV-seronegative. This CDR3 reads CASRLQGWEAFF. DNA of the CDR3: TGTGCCAGCAGACTACAGGGGTGGGAGGCTTTCTTT.